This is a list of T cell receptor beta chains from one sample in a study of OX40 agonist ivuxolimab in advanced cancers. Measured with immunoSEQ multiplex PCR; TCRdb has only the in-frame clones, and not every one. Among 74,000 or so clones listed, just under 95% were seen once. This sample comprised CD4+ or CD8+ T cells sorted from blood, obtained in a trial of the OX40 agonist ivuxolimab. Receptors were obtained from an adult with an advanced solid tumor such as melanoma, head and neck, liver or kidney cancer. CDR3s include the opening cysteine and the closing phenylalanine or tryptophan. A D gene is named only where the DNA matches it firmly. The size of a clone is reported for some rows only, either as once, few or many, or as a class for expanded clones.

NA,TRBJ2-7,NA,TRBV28,TGTGCCAGCAGTCCCCCCGGGGGAACCTACGAGCAGTACTTC,CASSPPGGTYEQYF
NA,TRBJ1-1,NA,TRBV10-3,TGTGCCATCAGGATAGACGGAGACACTGAAGCTTTCTTT,CAIRIDGDTEAFF
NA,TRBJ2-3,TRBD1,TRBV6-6,TGTGCCAGCAGGGGAGGGACAGGGGGTACAGATACGCAGTATTTT,CASRGGTGGTDTQYF
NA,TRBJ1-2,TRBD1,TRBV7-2,TGTGCCAGCAGCGGGGCGGGACAGGGATCCTATGGCTACACCTTC,CASSGAGQGSYGYTF
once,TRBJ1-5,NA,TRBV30,TGTGCCTGGAGTAACATGTATAGCAATCAGCCCCAGCATTTT,CAWSNMYSNQPQHF
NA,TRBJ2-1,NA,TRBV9,TGTGCCAGCAGCCCCCACCCCGGGAGCGTGGGGAATGAGCAGTTCTTC,CASSPHPGSVGNEQFF
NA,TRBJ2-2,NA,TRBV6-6,TGTGCCAGCAGTTTGCAGGGTGGAGGGACCGGGGAGCTGTTTTTT,CASSLQGGGTGELFF
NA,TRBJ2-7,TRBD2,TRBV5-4,TGTGCCAGCAGTCAAGGGACTAGCGGGGGATACTACGAGCAGTACTTC,CASSQGTSGGYYEQYF
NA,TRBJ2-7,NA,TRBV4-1,TGCGCCAGCAGCCAAGTGGGTTTTGGTTCCCTCCCATACGAGCAGTACTTC,CASSQVGFGSLPYEQYF
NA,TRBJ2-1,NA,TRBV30,TGTGCCTGGACAGTGGCCCCTATGGCGAACGAGCAGTTCTTC,CAWTVAPMANEQFF
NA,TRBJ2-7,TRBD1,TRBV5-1,TGCGCCAGCAGCTTGGGGACAGGATTCGGTATAAGCTCCTACGAGCAGTACTTC,CASSLGTGFGISSYEQYF
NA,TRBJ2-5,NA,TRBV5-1,TGCGCCAGCAGCGAGGACTTAGGGGAGACCCAGTACTTC,CASSEDLGETQYF
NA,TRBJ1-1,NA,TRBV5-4,TGTGCCAGCAGCTTGGCGGGGGCGCGTACTGAAGCTTTCTTT,CASSLAGARTEAFF
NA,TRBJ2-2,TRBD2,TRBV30,TGTGCCTGGATGGGACTAGCGGGGGCCGCGAACACCGGGGAGCTGTTTTTT,CAWMGLAGAANTGELFF
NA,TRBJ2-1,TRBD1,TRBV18,TGTGCCAGCTCACTTGGGACAGGAAGATACAATGAGCAGTTCTTC,CASSLGTGRYNEQFF
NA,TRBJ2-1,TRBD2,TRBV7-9,TGTGCCAGCAGCCATTCTAGCGGGGGGTTCTACAATGAGCAGTTCTTC,CASSHSSGGFYNEQFF
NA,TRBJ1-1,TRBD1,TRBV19,TGTGCCAGTAGTACCGGGACAGGTGAAGCTTTCTTT,CASSTGTGEAFF
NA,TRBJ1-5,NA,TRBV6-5,TGTGCCAGCAGTGACCGGGGTCAGCCCCAGCATTTT,CASSDRGQPQHF
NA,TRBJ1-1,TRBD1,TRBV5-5,TGTGCCAGCAGCCCCGGACAGGCCCAAGGGACTGAAGCTTTCTTT,CASSPGQAQGTEAFF
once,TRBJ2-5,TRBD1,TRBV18,TGTGCCAGCTCACCACGGGTCGGGACAGGAGTTCAAGAGACCCAGTACTTC,CASSPRVGTGVQETQYF
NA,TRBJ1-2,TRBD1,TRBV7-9,TGTGCCAGCAGCATCGGGACAGCATATGGCTACACCTTC,CASSIGTAYGYTF
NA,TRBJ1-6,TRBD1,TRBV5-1,TGCGCCAGCAGCATGGGGGTACTGGGACAGACGCATTCACCCCTCCACTTT,CASSMGVLGQTHSPLHF
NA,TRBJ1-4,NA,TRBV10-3,TGTGCCATCAGTGAATACCAGGGACGGGAAAAACTGTTTTTT,CAISEYQGREKLFF
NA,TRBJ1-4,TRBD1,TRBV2,TGTGCCAGCACCCGGACAGGAGGTGAAAAACTGTTTTTT,CASTRTGGEKLFF
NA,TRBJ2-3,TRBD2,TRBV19,TGTGCCAGTAGTCGGGACTATGCTAGCACAGATACGCAGTATTTT,CASSRDYASTDTQYF
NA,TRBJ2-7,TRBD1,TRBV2,TGTGCCAGCACGGGACAGAACTACGAGCAGTACTTC,CASTGQNYEQYF
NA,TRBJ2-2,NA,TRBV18,TGTGCCAGCTCACGGATGGAACAGACGAACACCGGGGAGCTGTTTTTT,CASSRMEQTNTGELFF
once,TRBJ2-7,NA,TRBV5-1,TGCGCCAGCAGCTACGTCCCGACAGCCGAGCAGTACTTC,CASSYVPTAEQYF
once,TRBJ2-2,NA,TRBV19,TGTGCCAGTAGTTGGTCGGCCGGGGAGCTGTTTTTT,CASSWSAGELFF
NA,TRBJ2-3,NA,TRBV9,TGTGCCAGCAGCGTCGGTGATACGCAGTATTTT,CASSVGDTQYF
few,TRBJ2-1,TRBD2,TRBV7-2,TGTGCCAGCAGCTTAGATTTCGGGACTAGGACCTTCTCCTACAATGAGCAGTTCTTC,CASSLDFGTRTFSYNEQFF
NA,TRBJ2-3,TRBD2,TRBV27,TGTGCCAGCAGCCCGCGGACTAGCGGGAGCATCGGCACAGATACGCAGTATTTT,CASSPRTSGSIGTDTQYF
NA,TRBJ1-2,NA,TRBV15,TGTGCCACCAGCAGAGATCAAGGGGCTAACTATGGCTACACCTTC,CATSRDQGANYGYTF
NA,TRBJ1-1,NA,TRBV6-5,TGTGCCAGCAGTTACTCTGCAGGACAGACTGAAGCTTTCTTT,CASSYSAGQTEAFF
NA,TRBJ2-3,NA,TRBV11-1,TGTGCCAGCAGCTTTGCGGATACGCAGTATTTT,CASSFADTQYF
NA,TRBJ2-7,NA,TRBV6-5,TGTGCCAGCAGCGACATTTACGAGCAGTACTTC,CASSDIYEQYF
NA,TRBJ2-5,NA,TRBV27,TGTGCCAGCAGTTTGAGAACATCTGAGACCCAGTACTTC,CASSLRTSETQYF
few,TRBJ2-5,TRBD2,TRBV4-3,TGCGCCAGCAGCCAAGAATGGCGGGGGGGCCTAGAGACCCAGTACTTC,CASSQEWRGGLETQYF
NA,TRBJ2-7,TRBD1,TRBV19,TGTGCCAGTAGCCAGGGACAGGGAGACTACGAGCAGTACTTC,CASSQGQGDYEQYF
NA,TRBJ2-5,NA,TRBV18,TGTGCCAGCTCACCAAACCAGCAAGAGACCCAGTACTTC,CASSPNQQETQYF
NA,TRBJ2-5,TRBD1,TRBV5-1,TGCGCCAGCAGCTTGGGGACAGGTGAGGGGACCCAGTACTTC,CASSLGTGEGTQYF
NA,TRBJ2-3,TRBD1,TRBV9,TGTGCCAGCAGCGGACAGGGGGGTATAGATACGCAGTATTTT,CASSGQGGIDTQYF
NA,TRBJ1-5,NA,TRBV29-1,TGCAGCGTTATGACGGGGGATCAGCCCCAGCATTTT,CSVMTGDQPQHF
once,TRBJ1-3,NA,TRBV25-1,TGTGCCAGCAGTGAATCTGGCTCAGGGACAACTGGAAACACCATATATTTT,CASSESGSGTTGNTIYF
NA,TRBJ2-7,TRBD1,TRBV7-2,TGTGCCAGCAGCGCGCCGGGACAGGGGGTCTACGAGCAGTACTTC,CASSAPGQGVYEQYF
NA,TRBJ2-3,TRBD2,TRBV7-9,TGTGCCAGCAGCGTGTGGACTAGCGGGTTGATAGATACGCAGTATTTT,CASSVWTSGLIDTQYF
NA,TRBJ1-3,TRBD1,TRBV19,TGTGCCAGTAGTGGGACAGAAGCCAGCTCTGGAAACACCATATATTTT,CASSGTEASSGNTIYF
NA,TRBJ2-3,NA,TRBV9,TGTGCCAGCAGCCCTCGGGGGACCGCCACAGATACGCAGTATTTT,CASSPRGTATDTQYF
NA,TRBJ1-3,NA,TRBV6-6,TGTGCCACAGCGGCTGGAAACACCATATATTTT,CATAAGNTIYF
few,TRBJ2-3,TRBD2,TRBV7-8,TGTGCCAGCAGCCCGGGACTAGCGGGGGCTAGCACAGATACGCAGTATTTT,CASSPGLAGASTDTQYF
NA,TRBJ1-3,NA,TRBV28,TGTGCCAGCAAGGGGCCTGGAAACACCATATATTTT,CASKGPGNTIYF